A selection of T cell receptor beta chains follows, all from one sample in a study of CD8 T cells in Susac syndrome. Each CDR3 protein gets one entry after TCRdb re-called the immunoSEQ multiplex PCR reads with MiXCR. In the table there are 100,000 to 150,000 distinct CDR3 sequences, 85% to 95% of which are singletons. Specimen: CD8+ T cells from PBMCs. These receptors were obtained from a human donor with multiple sclerosis. Each CDR3 is given with its conserved first and last residue. D genes are given only for firm matches. Clone size, where shown, is once, few, many, or a class for clones that have expanded.

V gene	clone size	D gene	J gene	CDR3 DNA	CDR3 protein
TRBV20-1	-	TRBD2	TRBJ2-3	TGCAGTGCTAAAAGGACTAGCGTCAGACCTAGCACAGATACGCAGTATTTT	CSAKRTSVRPSTDTQYF
TRBV20-1	-	TRBD2	TRBJ2-2	TGCAGTGCTAGGGCGACTTTCGAGCGGGAGTTATCCGGGGAGCTGTTTTTT	CSARATFERELSGELFF
TRBV10-3	-	-	TRBJ2-1	TGTGCCATCAGACAGATCGGCTACAATGAGCAGTTCTTC	CAIRQIGYNEQFF
TRBV28	-	-	TRBJ2-5	TGTGCCAGCAGTGGAGGACGGGTCCAAGAGACCCAGTACTTC	CASSGGRVQETQYF
TRBV27	-	TRBD2	TRBJ2-5	TGTGCCAGCAGTTTCGGGACTAGCGGGGGAGAGACCCAGTACTTC	CASSFGTSGGETQYF
TRBV20-1	once	-	TRBJ2-1	TGCAGTGCTAGAGATCTTCAGGGTAGGCTCAATGAGCAGTTCTTC	CSARDLQGRLNEQFF
TRBV7-9	-	-	TRBJ1-1	TGTGCCAGCAGCTCAGTAAGGCCTGAAGCTTTCTTT	CASSSVRPEAFF
TRBV12-3/TRBV12-4	-	-	TRBJ1-2	TGTGCCAGCAGTTTATTGGGGGGCTGGAACGGCTACACCTTC	CASSLLGGWNGYTF
TRBV9	-	TRBD2	TRBJ2-7	TGTGCCAGCAGCCCGCCTCACGGGGGGACCTACGAGCAGTACTTC	CASSPPHGGTYEQYF
TRBV7-3	-	-	TRBJ2-6	TGTGCCAGCAGCTTAAAGGGGTCTGGGGCCAACGTCCTGACTTTC	CASSLKGSGANVLTF
TRBV27	-	TRBD2	TRBJ2-1	TGTGCCAGCAGTTTATCGAATTCCCTAGCGGGCAGGATCTTC	CASSLSNSLAGRIF
TRBV12-3/TRBV12-4	-	TRBD1	TRBJ2-6	TGTGCCAGCAGTCCGACAGGGGCTGGGGCCAACGTCCTGACTTTC	CASSPTGAGANVLTF
TRBV3-1	-	-	TRBJ2-3	TGTGCCAGCAGCCAAGAGTTTGAGAGGGCAACTAGCACAGATACGCAGTATTTT	CASSQEFERATSTDTQYF
TRBV6-1	-	-	TRBJ1-2	TGTGCCAGCAGTGATGTTATTGTCCAGGCCCGCACCTTC	CASSDVIVQARTF
TRBV7-7	few	-	TRBJ2-5	TGTGCTAGCAGCCCTACGGGAGCCCAAGAGACCCAGTACTTC	CASSPTGAQETQYF
TRBV7-9	-	TRBD1	TRBJ2-7	TGTGCCAGCAGGGGAGACAGGGGCCCCGACCGGGAGCAGTACTTC	CASRGDRGPDREQYF
TRBV9	-	TRBD1	TRBJ2-3	TGTGCCAGCAGCGAGGGGGCAGGGCAGGGGACAGATACGCAGTATTTT	CASSEGAGQGTDTQYF